This TCR beta chain was documented in a study of T-cell reconstitution after alpha-beta-depleted transplantation in children (dated by TCRdb to about 2016). General notes on the study: Using TCR repertoire profiling, the study quantitatively followed how T-cell immune reconstitution unfolded in children after TCRalphabeta/CD19-depleted allogeneic hematopoietic cell transplantation. On the study overall, not on this receptor specifically: The apparently early recovery of alphabetaT-cell counts about two months after transplant reportedly depended on only several hundred rapidly expanded clones that came from non-depleted graft cells. In some patients, the high TCRbeta diversity seen at day 60 was put down to recipient T cells and intrathymic progenitors that had survived conditioning. Hyperexpanded clone frequencies declined over subsequent months; after one year, T-cell counts and TCRbeta diversity were mostly attributed to newly produced T cells.

CDR1 and CDR2 are read off the germline V gene as LGHNT and FRNRAP. The CDR3 holds 12 amino acids from the cysteine to the phenylalanine. The only DNA kept is the CDR3, 36 bases in frame from the first base. V gives up 0 bases and J gives up 4 bases, and the segment between their germline ends measures 3 bases. The library came from PCR. The instrument given in TCRdb is Illumina HiSeq 2500. TCR library preparation used molecular barcoding, with unique molecular identifiers applied to normalize quantification of the TCRbeta repertoire. Starting from the raw public reads, TCRdb applied fastp trimming at Q25, assembled clones with MiXCR and retained in-frame beta chains. Rows with one shared CDR3 protein collapse into an entry with the most common genes and DNA. The table for this sample lists under 850,000 distinct CDR3 sequences; roughly 13% of them were counted only once. The ten top clones hold around 0.79% of the sample.

This clonotype was seen more than once but under ten times. This receptor's antigen is unknown. Nothing much larger sits one base from this clone, and base qualities are not available. The treatment or condition label, as the study defines it: allogeneic hematopoietic cell transplantation with graft depleted of TCRalphabeta T cells and CD19 B cells. Transplant recipients were children who received TCRalphabeta/CD19-depleted allogeneic hematopoietic cell grafts. Sequencing used PBMCs, obtained before TCRalphabeta/CD19-depleted stem cell transplant. The receptor chain draws on TRBV12-5 and TRBJ2-5, with the D segment identity uncertain. The clonotype was recovered from a girl aged 2 to 10 with congenital amegakaryocytic thrombocytopenia, due to receive a stem cell transplant. CDR3 protein: CASGLVVETQYF. The nucleotides read TGTGCTAGTGGTTTGGTAGTAGAGACCCAGTACTTC.